The rows below give T cell receptor beta chains drawn from one sample of a study of CD8 T cells in ankylosing spondylitis. TCRdb reanalysed the 5' RACE reads using MiXCR and keeps one entry per CDR3 protein. This table has 300,000 to 350,000 distinct CDR3 sequences, 20% appearing once. The specimen was blood, either unsorted or a sorted T cell fraction (not recorded which). The receptors shown here come from a female donor with ankylosing spondylitis or in good health (not recorded which). Both conserved end residues are part of each CDR3. Fields, in order: V gene, CDR3 length, J gene, D gene, clone size, CDR3 protein, CDR3 DNA. The D gene is left open where the match is weak. Expanded clones get a size class; other rows say once, few or many, or leave the size out.

TRBV6-4	15	TRBJ2-1	.	few	CASSVDGGRPNEQFF	TGTGCCAGCAGTGTGGACGGGGGCCGACCCAATGAGCAGTTCTTC
TRBV4-3	15	TRBJ2-3	.	.	CASSEQGSNTDTQYF	TGCGCCAGCAGTGAACAGGGAAGCAACACAGATACGCAGTATTTT
TRBV20-1	16	TRBJ2-5	TRBD2	many	CSATDRLAGLSGTQYF	TGCAGTGCCACTGATCGACTAGCGGGACTCAGCGGGACCCAGTACTTC
TRBV4-3	15	TRBJ1-1	.	few	CASSQDRTVNTEAFF	TGCGCCAGCAGCCAAGATCGGACAGTGAACACTGAAGCTTTCTTT
TRBV24-1	14	TRBJ2-1	TRBD2	.	CATSDALRGDEQFF	TGTGCCACCAGTGATGCCCTTCGGGGGGATGAGCAGTTCTTC
TRBV11-2	15	TRBJ2-7	.	.	CASSAGQRSSYEQYF	TGTGCCAGCAGCGCCGGCCAACGGAGCTCCTACGAGCAGTACTTC
TRBV2	12	TRBJ2-7	.	.	CASSEKGYEQYF	TGTGCCAGCAGTGAAAAGGGTTACGAGCAGTACTTC
TRBV4-3	16	TRBJ1-2	.	.	CASSQDFRASNYGYTF	TGCGCCAGCAGCCAAGACTTCCGGGCCTCTAACTATGGCTACACCTTC
TRBV7-6	14	TRBJ2-3	.	many	CASSLAISTDTQYF	TGTGCCAGCAGCTTAGCAATTAGCACAGATACGCAGTATTTT
TRBV20-1	14	TRBJ1-3	.	few	CSARDPGVGNTIYF	TGCAGTGCTAGAGATCCGGGTGTCGGAAACACCATATATTTT
TRBV7-2	16	TRBJ1-1	TRBD1	few	CASSLGDSNMNTEAFF	TGTGCCAGCAGCTTAGGGGACAGTAACATGAACACTGAAGCTTTCTTT
TRBV7-9	15	TRBJ2-1	TRBD2	few	CASSLGTSAGAEQFF	TGTGCCAGCAGCTTAGGGACTAGCGCCGGTGCTGAGCAGTTCTTC
TRBV7-2	15	TRBJ2-5	.	few	CASSARTATQETQYF	TGTGCCAGCAGCGCGAGGACAGCCACTCAAGAGACCCAGTACTTC
TRBV7-9	13	TRBJ1-1	.	.	CASSINRNTEAFF	TGTGCCAGCAGCATCAACAGGAACACTGAAGCTTTCTTT
TRBV14	13	TRBJ1-2	.	many	CASSPEENYGYTF	TGTGCCAGCAGCCCAGAGGAGAACTATGGCTACACCTTC